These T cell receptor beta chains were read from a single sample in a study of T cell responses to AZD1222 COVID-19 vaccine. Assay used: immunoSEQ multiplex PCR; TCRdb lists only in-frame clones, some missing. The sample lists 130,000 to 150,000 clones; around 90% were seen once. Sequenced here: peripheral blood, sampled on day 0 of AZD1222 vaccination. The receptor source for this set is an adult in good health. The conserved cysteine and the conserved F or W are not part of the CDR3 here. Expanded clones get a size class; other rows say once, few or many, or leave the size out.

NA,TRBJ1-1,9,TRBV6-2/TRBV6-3,ASSPGREAF
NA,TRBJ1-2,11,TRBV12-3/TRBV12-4,ASSLALRNGYT
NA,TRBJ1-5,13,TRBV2,ASSETGNSNQPQH
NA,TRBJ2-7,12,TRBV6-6,ASRRTDRSNEQY
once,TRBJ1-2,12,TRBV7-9,ASSLAAGARGYT
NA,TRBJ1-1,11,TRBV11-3,ASSLGAVTEAF
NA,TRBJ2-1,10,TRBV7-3,ASSANYNEQF
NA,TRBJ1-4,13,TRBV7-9,ASSLRGQLNEKLF
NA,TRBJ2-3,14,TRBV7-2,ASSLAGGAGTDTQY
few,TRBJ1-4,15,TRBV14,ASSQSALTGYNEKLF
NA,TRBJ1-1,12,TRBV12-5,ASGLGEKVTEAF
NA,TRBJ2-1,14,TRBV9,ASSPGSAYSYNEQF
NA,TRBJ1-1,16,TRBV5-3,ARSWNGQPTGVNTEAF
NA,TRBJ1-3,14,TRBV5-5,ASRSGGGEYGNTIY
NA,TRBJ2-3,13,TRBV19,ASSIVGAGTDTQY
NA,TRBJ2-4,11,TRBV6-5,ASTAGTTNIQY
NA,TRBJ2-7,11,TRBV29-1,SVSGGDRDEQY
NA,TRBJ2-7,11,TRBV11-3,ASSPGLADEQY
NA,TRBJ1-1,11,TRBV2,ASSEGRGTEAF
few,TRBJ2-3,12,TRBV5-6,ASSSGLAPDTQY
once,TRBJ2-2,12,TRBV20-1,SASSAGNTGELF
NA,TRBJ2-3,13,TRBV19,ASTAPGLAGDTQY
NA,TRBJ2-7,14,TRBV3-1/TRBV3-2,ASSQKQGSIPYEQY
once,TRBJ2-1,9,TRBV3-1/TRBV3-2,ASSRSGERF
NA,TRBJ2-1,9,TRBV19,ASSMGVEQF
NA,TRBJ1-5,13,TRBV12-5,ASGPPGGRYQPQH
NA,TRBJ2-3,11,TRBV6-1,ASRGSSTDTQY
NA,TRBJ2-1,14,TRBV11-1,ASSWGATSGNNEQF
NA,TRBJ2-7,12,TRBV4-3,APRAGTGSYEQY
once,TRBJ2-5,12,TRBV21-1,ASSKAQGAETQY
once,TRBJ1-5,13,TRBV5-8,ASSLPIGGNQPQH
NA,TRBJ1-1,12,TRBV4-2,ASSQDTMNTEAF
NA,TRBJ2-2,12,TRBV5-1,ASSIGGNTGELF
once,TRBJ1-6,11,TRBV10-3,AISELGNSPLH
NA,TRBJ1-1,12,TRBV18,ASSPSGGVTEAF
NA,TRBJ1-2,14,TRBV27,ASKPNAMRANYGYT
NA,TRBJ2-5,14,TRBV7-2,ASSLWTSGGWKTQY
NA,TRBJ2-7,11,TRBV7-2,ASSAGLAFEQY
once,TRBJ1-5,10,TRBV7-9,ASSEGNQPQH
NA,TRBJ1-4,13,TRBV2,ASSEGNQGLEKLF
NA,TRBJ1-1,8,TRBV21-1,ASDFSEAF
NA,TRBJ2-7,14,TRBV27,ASSKRVVQGSHEQY